This TCR beta chain comes out of a study of T cell repertoires and HLA-DP antigens. Study in general: Transduced HeLa cells presented HLA-DP to CD4+ T cells. One stimulator alloantigen differed from self by one groove amino acid; the other by ten.

Comments on this clone: Its antigen is unidentified.

Pre-culture CD4+ samples were sequenced deeply, targeting approximately 200,000 T cell genomes. Generated by immunoSEQ multiplex PCR, the TCRdb table keeps only in-frame clones and is missing some. This table holds about 110,000 clones, roughly 92% found once. The CDR3 is made up of 15 amino acids. The V and J ends lost 5 bases and 5 bases respectively, with 18 bases between them. CDR1 SGHTA and CDR2 FQGTGA come from the germline V gene. Sequencing used CD4+ T cells from PBMCs. The TCR originated in a woman between 18 and 30 years old in good health and CMV-seronegative. The chain carries TRBV7-3 and TRBJ2-5; D perhaps matches TRBD1 (6 bases). CDR3: CASSPGEKTGETQYF. DNA of the CDR3: TGTGCCAGCAGCCCAGGCGAAAAAACAGGGGAGACCCAGTACTTC.